Below are 6 T cell receptor beta chains sequenced from a single sample in a study of blood T cell repertoires in COVID-19. Clones were sequenced by immunoSEQ multiplex PCR, and TCRdb holds only the in-frame ones, with some missing. The data contain about 160,000 clones, more than 75% of them singletons. Sequencing was done on a sample of peripheral blood. These receptors all come from a woman aged 60-70 years with COVID-19, enrolled during active disease.

The V gene is TRBV6-5, the J gene TRBJ1-1, with D possibly matching TRBD1 (5 bases). Germline V lookup: CDR1 MNHEY, CDR2 SVGAGI. The CDR3 is 13 residues long. Trimming pared 8 bases from V and 1 base from J, leaving 11 bases between. CDR3 sequence: CASLQDTNTEAFF. Written as DNA, the CDR3 is TGTGCCAGCTTACAGGATACGAACACTGAAGCTTTCTTT.

Turning to this clone: Different DNA sequences within this sample yield the same CDR3. This chain connects TRBV6-5 to TRBJ1-3, with 7 bases matching TRBD1. CDR3 length: 16 amino acids. Trimming cost V 2 bases and J 0 bases; bases outside gene matches: 4. CDR1 MNHEY and CDR2 SVGAGI come from the germline V gene. The CDR3 bases are TGTGCCAGCAGTTACGCAGGGGGTGCCTCTGGAAACACCATATATTTT. Translation: CASSYAGGASGNTIYF.

The chain joins TRBV12-3 or TRBV12-4 to TRBJ2-3; TRBD2 matches at 8 bases. The CDR3 loop spans 13 amino acids. The V gene end was trimmed by 10 bases and the J gene end by 2 bases; junction bases not matched to a gene: 5. The CDR3 reads CAISTSDTDTQYF. The DNA for the CDR3 is TGTGCCATCTCGACTAGCGACACAGATACGCAGTATTTT.

The gene calls are TRBV5-6 and TRBJ1-2, with TRBD1 as a possible D gene (5 bases). V lost 4 bases, J lost 2 bases, and 15 bases lay in between. The CDR3 has 15 residues. The germline V gene has CDR1 SGHDT and CDR2 YYEEEE. The CDR3 bases are TGTGCCAGCAGCAGCAGGAGGGGCGTAAACTATGGCTACACCTTC. Its translation: CASSSRRGVNYGYTF.

The rearrangement joins TRBV3-1 (or the pseudogene TRBV3-2) to TRBJ1-2, with D maybe TRBD1 (6 bases). In germline, CDR1 is LGHDT, CDR2 YNNKEL (reference sequence). Trimming pared 3 bases from V and 7 bases from J, leaving 12 bases between. The CDR3 runs to 13 residues. CDR3 sequence: CASSQGDKGGYTF. CDR3 sequence (DNA): TGTGCCAGCAGCCAGGGGGACAAGGGTGGCTACACCTTC.

This chain links TRBV12-3 or TRBV12-4 with TRBJ2-5; 7 bases match TRBD1. Trimming removed 6 bases from V and 5 bases from J; junction bases left unmatched: 6. The CDR3 consists of 13 residues. Written as DNA, the CDR3 is TGTGCCAGCAGAAGCAGGGGGACGGAGACCCAGTACTTC. The encoded protein is CASRSRGTETQYF.